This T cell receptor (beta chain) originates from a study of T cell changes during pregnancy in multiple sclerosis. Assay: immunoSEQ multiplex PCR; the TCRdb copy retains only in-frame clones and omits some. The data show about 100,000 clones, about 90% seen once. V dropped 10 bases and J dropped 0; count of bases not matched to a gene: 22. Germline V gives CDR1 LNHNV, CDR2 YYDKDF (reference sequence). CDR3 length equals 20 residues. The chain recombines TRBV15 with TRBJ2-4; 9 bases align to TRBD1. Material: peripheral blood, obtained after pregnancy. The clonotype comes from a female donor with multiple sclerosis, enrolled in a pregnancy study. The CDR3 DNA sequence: TGTGCCATCGGTTTGATGCCGGGACAGGGCCCTGAACTAGCCAAAAACATTCAGTACTTC. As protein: CAIGLMPGQGPELAKNIQYF.